The 18 T cell receptor beta chains below come from one sample, sequenced in a study of OX40 agonist ivuxolimab in advanced cancers. Some clones are missing from TCRdb's copy, which holds only in-frame ones; the method was immunoSEQ multiplex PCR. The sample shows roughly 90,000 clones, about nine tenths of them seen only once. The starting material was CD4+ or CD8+ T cells sorted from blood, obtained in a trial of the OX40 agonist ivuxolimab. The receptors derive from an adult with an advanced solid tumor such as melanoma, head and neck, liver or kidney cancer.

The chain uses TRBV7-8 and TRBJ2-2; D possibly corresponds to TRBD2 (5 bases). The CDR3 spans 15 residues. Germline-derived CDR1 and CDR2 are SGHVS and FQNEAQ. V lost 1 base, J lost 7 bases, and 13 bases lay in between. The CDR3 reads CASSLGLIFGGELFF. For the CDR3, the DNA is TGTGCCAGCAGCTTAGGACTAATATTCGGCGGGGAGCTGTTTTTT.

The chain uses TRBV21-1 and TRBJ2-2; the table's D call TRBD2 went unverified against the DNA. TRBV21-1 is annotated as a pseudogene. The CDR3 sequence is 15 residues long. For the CDR3, the DNA is TGTGCCAGCAACCCCGCGGCTAGTTATACCGGGGAGCTGTTTTTT. It specifies CASNPAASYTGELFF.

The V call is TRBV6-6, the J call TRBJ2-6, with D unclear. The V end lost 4 bases, the J end lost 1 base, and 8 bases lay between the germline ends. CDR3 size: 15 residues. Germline lookup yields CDR1 MNHNY and CDR2 SVGAGI (reference sequence). The CDR3 spells CASSLDGSGANVLTF. CDR3 sequence (DNA): TGTGCCAGCAGTTTGGACGGTTCTGGGGCCAACGTCCTGACTTTC.

In its sample, this clone was seen a few times. The gene calls are TRBV19 and TRBJ1-2; the D is unclear. V lost 3 bases to trimming and J lost 4 bases, with 9 bases between them. In germline, CDR1 is LNHDA, CDR2 SQIVND (reference sequence). The CDR3 contains 13 residues. CDR3 in DNA: TGTGCCAGTAGTATCCCGCCGGTCTATGGCTACACCTTC. Residues: CASSIPPVYGYTF. Combining the CDR3 with reference TRBV19 and TRBJ1-2 gives the whole variable domain DGGITQSPKYLFRKEGQNVTLSCEQNLNHDAMYWYRQDPGQGLRLIYYSQIVNDFQKGDIAEGYSVSREKKESFPLTVTSAQKNPTAFYLCASSIPPVYGYTFGSGTRLTVV.

The V call is TRBV18, the J call TRBJ2-1, with 9 bases identical to TRBD1. The CDR3 spans 15 residues. Per the germline V gene, CDR1 is KGHSH and CDR2 is LQKENI. V lost 5 bases to trimming and J lost 4 bases; unmatched junction nucleotides: 6. CDR3 DNA: TGTGCCAGCTCAGCCGGGACAGGGTCGTACAATGAGCAGTTCTTC. This translates into CASSAGTGSYNEQFF.

A single count supports this clone. In DNA form, the CDR3 reads TGTGCCAGCCAGGGCGGGGAACCCAATGAGCAGTTCTTC. It translates to CASQGGEPNEQFF. The chain uses TRBV2 and TRBJ2-1; possibly TRBD2 for D (6 bases). This CDR3 is built from 13 residues. The germline V and J ends were trimmed by 8 bases and 6 bases, with 14 bases remaining between them. Per the germline V gene, CDR1 is SNHLY and CDR2 is FYNNEI.

The chain employs TRBV7-9 and TRBJ2-7, with D uncertain. Germline CDR1 and CDR2: SEHNR and FQNEAQ (reference sequence). V was pared by 1 base and J by 2 bases, with 9 bases between. The CDR3 spans 14 residues. CDR3 sequence reads: CASSLGSVTYEQYF. DNA for the CDR3: TGTGCCAGCAGCTTAGGTAGTGTTACCTACGAGCAGTACTTC.

Only one count was recorded for this clone. The genes are TRBV7-2 and TRBJ2-7; no clear D. CDR1 SGHTA and CDR2 FQGNSA come from the germline V gene. Trimming left V 0 bases short and J 2 bases short, with 8 bases between. There are 14 residues in the CDR3. CDR3 sequence: CASSLAFGPYEQYF. CDR3 DNA sequence: TGTGCCAGCAGCTTAGCGTTCGGTCCCTACGAGCAGTACTTC.

The V and J genes are TRBV15 and TRBJ1-4; D remains unclear. Trimming took off 0 bases at V and 8 bases at J, with 7 bases between the two ends. This CDR3 region has 13 residues. Germline V CDR1 and CDR2: LNHNV, YYDKDF (reference sequence). The CDR3 sequence is CATSRDRREKLFF. As DNA, the CDR3 is TGTGCCACCAGCAGAGATCGGAGGGAAAAACTGTTTTTT.

V gene TRBV9 combines with J gene TRBJ2-3, with a tentative D call TRBD1 (6 bases). CDR3 size: 15 residues. CDR1 is SGDLS and CDR2 is YYNGEE in the germline V gene. Trimming left V 3 bases short and J 2 bases short, with 13 bases between. This CDR3 reads CASSDDRFLTDTQYF. Written as DNA, the CDR3 is TGTGCCAGCAGCGACGACAGGTTCCTCACAGATACGCAGTATTTT.

This rearrangement joins TRBV5-4 to TRBJ2-7; 13 bases map to TRBD2. Germline CDR1 is SGHNT and CDR2 is YYREEE (reference sequence). The CDR3 sequence is 16 residues long. Unmatched junction bases numbered 5, after V lost 4 bases and J lost 1 base. For the CDR3, the DNA is TGTGCCAGCAGCCTGGGACTAGCGGGACGATCCTACGAGCAGTACTTC. Translated: CASSLGLAGRSYEQYF.

The table lists this clone with a few counts. The chain is built from TRBV9 and TRBJ2-2; 9 bases match TRBD1. Germline V lookup: CDR1 SGDLS, CDR2 YYNGEE. CDR3 length equals 17 residues. V trimming: 0 bases; J trimming: 5 bases; junction bases outside the gene matches: 8. CDR3 DNA sequence: TGTGCCAGCAGCGTAGAGCGTACAGGGGGCGTAACCGGGGAGCTGTTTTTT. Translation: CASSVERTGGVTGELFF.

V and J are TRBV5-1 and TRBJ2-2, with D perhaps matching TRBD1 (5 bases). Trimming stripped 3 bases from V and 0 bases from J, with 15 bases between. Germline CDR1 reads SGHRS; CDR2 reads YFSETQ. The CDR3 sequence is 17 residues long. The CDR3 region is CASSSSFRVSNTGELFF. CDR3 nucleotide sequence: TGCGCCAGCAGCTCTTCTTTCAGGGTGTCGAACACCGGGGAGCTGTTTTTT.

The chain is built from TRBV18 and TRBJ2-2; TRBD2 might be the D (5 bases). CDR1 is KGHSH, CDR2 LQKENI, per germline. Trimming cost V 0 bases and J 2 bases, with 10 bases left between them. CDR3 length: 16 amino acids. Written as DNA, the CDR3 is TGTGCCAGCTCACCACCCGTTAGCGCCAACACCGGGGAGCTGTTTTTT. This sequence encodes CASSPPVSANTGELFF.

The chain couples TRBV9 to TRBJ2-3; TRBD2 matches 9 bases. The CDR3 contains 14 residues. In germline, CDR1 is SGDLS, CDR2 YYNGEE. V was pared by 4 bases and J by 1 base, with 1 base of the junction left unmatched. The CDR3 sequence: CASSIAGGTDTQYF. The CDR3 bases are TGTGCCAGCAGCATAGCGGGAGGCACAGATACGCAGTATTTT.

J is TRBJ2-5 and V is TRBV18; D gene ambiguous. V lost 2 bases and J lost 5, with 9 bases in between. This CDR3 spans 13 amino acids. CDR1 is KGHSH and CDR2 is LQKENI in the germline V gene. The CDR3 sequence: CASSPGFPETQYF. The CDR3 nucleotides read TGTGCCAGCTCACCAGGGTTTCCGGAGACCCAGTACTTC.

The chain is built from TRBV5-1 and TRBJ2-6, with D unresolved. The V gene's germline CDR1 is SGHRS and CDR2 YFSETQ. V was trimmed by 6 bases and J by 0 bases, leaving 10 bases between them. The CDR3 spans 15 residues. The CDR3 DNA reads as TGCGCCAGCAACCTTGGCCACTCTGGGGCCAACGTCCTGACTTTC. It encodes CASNLGHSGANVLTF.

The chain links TRBV5-5 to TRBJ2-7; possibly TRBD1 for D (5 bases). Trimming pared 6 bases from V and 0 bases from J, leaving 13 bases between. Germline V gene lookup returns CDR1 SGHKS and CDR2 YYEKEE (reference sequence). The CDR3 extends over 14 amino acids. This chain's CDR3 is CASTPTASSYEQYF. CDR3 sequence (DNA): TGTGCCAGCACCCCGACAGCGAGCTCCTACGAGCAGTACTTC.